These 16 T cell receptor beta chains were sequenced from one sample in a study of cytomegalovirus exposure and HLA in healthy donors (TCRdb year 2017). The library relied on the immunoSEQ multiplex PCR assay. For the multiplex PCR, a mixture combining 60 forward primers for TCR Vbeta segments and 13 reverse primers for TCR Jbeta segments was used. TCRdb stores this immuneACCESS table with in-frame sequences only. Part of the clones is absent; in the studies checked, under half of the shortfall reflects unresolved V genes, and no reason is known for the rest. The sample has about 180,000 clones on record, approximately 80% of them singletons. The biggest ten clones account for more than 0.4% of the sample. The sequencing sample was made of PBMCs. Receptor source: a woman in her 50s in good health and CMV-seronegative.

The genes are TRBV10-3 and TRBJ2-3; 8 bases agree with TRBD2. The CDR3 is 15 amino acids. Germline V lookup: CDR1 ENHRY, CDR2 SYGVKD. V lost 6 bases to trimming and J lost 1 base; unmatched junction nucleotides: 6. The CDR3 reads CAISGSGRGTDTQYF. CDR3 nucleotides: TGTGCCATCAGCGGGAGCGGGAGAGGCACAGATACGCAGTATTTT.

The chain uses TRBV29-1 and TRBJ1-1, with unresolved D. Germline CDR1 reads SQVTM; CDR2 reads ANQGSEA. V gave up 7 bases and J gave up 6 bases, with 15 bases separating them. The CDR3 extends over 12 amino acids. The CDR3 DNA sequence: TGCAGCGCCGAACCGGGTTGGTCTGAAGCTTTCTTT. The encoded protein is CSAEPGWSEAFF. Variable domain in full (rest from reference TRBV29-1 and TRBJ1-1): SAVISQKPSRDICQRGTSLTIQCQVDSQVTMMFWYRQQPGQSLTLIATANQGSEATYESGFVIDKFPISRPNLTFSTLTVSNMSPEDSSIYLCSAEPGWSEAFFGQGTRLTVV.

The chain combines TRBV5-1 with TRBJ2-1, with TRBD2 matching over 8 bases. Germline-derived CDR1 and CDR2 are SGHRS and YFSETQ. The V gene end was trimmed by 3 bases and the J gene end by 5 bases; junction bases not matched to a gene: 4. The CDR3 totals 14 residues. The CDR3 reads CASSSLGGDNEQFF. The CDR3 DNA reads as TGCGCCAGCAGCTCCCTCGGGGGGGACAATGAGCAGTTCTTC.

This clone was picked up many times. The chain combines TRBV7-9 with TRBJ1-1; D is possibly TRBD1 (5 bases). CDR1 and CDR2 (germline): SEHNR, FQNEAQ (reference sequence). V was pared by 4 bases and J by 4 bases, with 13 bases between. This CDR3 region has 14 residues. Written as DNA, the CDR3 is TGTGCCAGCAGCTGGGAAGGGGTAGGCACTGAAGCTTTCTTT. It translates to CASSWEGVGTEAFF.

This chain joins TRBV6-5 and TRBJ2-5, with TRBD1 identical over 12 bases. CDR1 is MNHEY and CDR2 is SVGAGI in the germline V gene. The CDR3 is 15 residues long. V dropped 6 bases and J dropped 6; count of bases not matched to a gene: 8. The CDR3 bases are TGTGCCAGCAGCTCCGGGACAGGGGGCTTTAAGACCCAGTACTTC. Protein sequence: CASSSGTGGFKTQYF.

The genes are TRBV7-2 and TRBJ2-7; 11 nucleotides align to TRBD2. The junction had 3 bases not matched to a gene; V was cut back by 5 bases and J by 3 bases. This CDR3 has 14 amino acids. Germline lookup yields CDR1 SGHTA and CDR2 FQGNSA. The CDR3 DNA is TGTGCCAGCAGCATTAGCGGGGGGGGCTACGAGCAGTACTTC. This translates into CASSISGGGYEQYF.

The CDR3 reads CASSQALADSLTPYNEQFF. CDR3 sequence (DNA): TGTGCCAGCAGCCAAGCACTAGCGGACTCGCTTACCCCCTACAATGAGCAGTTCTTC. The rearrangement links TRBV4-2 to TRBJ2-1, with 8 bases matching TRBD2. Germline assignment: CDR1 LGHNA and CDR2 YNFKEQ. V lost 1 base to trimming and J lost 2 bases; unmatched junction nucleotides: 13. This CDR3 has 19 amino acids.

The V call is TRBV7-9, the J call TRBJ2-1; 7 nucleotides line up with TRBD2. CDR3 length: 18 residues. The V gene end was trimmed by 1 base and the J gene end by 3 bases; junction bases not matched to a gene: 12. Germline V gene sequence: CDR1 SEHNR, CDR2 FQNEAQ (reference sequence). The CDR3 bases are TGTGCCAGCAGCTTAGGCCACCTGCGGCGGGGGAACTACAATGAGCAGTTCTTC. Translating gives CASSLGHLRRGNYNEQFF.

This clone has only a few counts. V gene TRBV4-1 combines with J gene TRBJ2-3, with D perhaps matching TRBD2 (6 bases). V lost 0 bases and J 0 bases, leaving 13 bases between the germline ends. The germline V gene encodes CDR1 MGHRA and CDR2 YSYEKL. The CDR3 length is 17 residues. The CDR3: CASSQEGRLASTDTQYF. The CDR3 DNA follows: TGCGCCAGCAGCCAAGAAGGGCGGCTAGCGAGCACAGATACGCAGTATTTT.

This chain joins TRBV11-2 and TRBJ1-1; a weak D match, TRBD1 (5 bases). The germline CDR1 and CDR2 sequences are SGHAT and FQNNGV. CDR3 length: 14 amino acids. V was clipped by 0 bases and J by 7 bases, with 12 bases between them. CDR3 loop: CASSLDTGGSEAFF. The CDR3 DNA reads as TGTGCCAGCAGCTTAGATACCGGGGGTAGTGAAGCTTTCTTT.

The genes are TRBV7-3 and TRBJ2-7; 9 bases line up with TRBD1. The CDR3 has 13 residues. V shed 5 bases, J shed 4 bases, and the junction held 3 bases outside the gene matches. Germline CDR1 is SGHTA and CDR2 is FQGTGA. CDR3 sequence (DNA): TGTGCCAGCAGCCTGACAGGGGGATACGAGCAGTACTTC. Translation gives CASSLTGGYEQYF.

The DNA for the CDR3 is TGTGCCAGCAGTGACGAAGAGGCGGGGGGGCTTTTCCACGAGCAGTACTTC. Encoded protein: CASSDEEAGGLFHEQYF. The chain uses TRBV6-4 and TRBJ2-7, with 9 bases aligning to TRBD2. The CDR3 spans 17 residues. V shed 2 bases and J 5 bases; nucleotides not matched to a gene: 13. The germline CDR1 and CDR2 sequences are MRHNA and SNTAGT.

The gene calls are TRBV5-4 and TRBJ2-1; 13 bases align to TRBD2. Germline-derived CDR1 and CDR2 are SGHNT and YYREEE (reference sequence). V trimming: 4 bases; J trimming: 13 bases; junction bases outside the gene matches: 5. The CDR3 is made up of 13 amino acids. The CDR3 loop is CASSLGLAGEQFF. The CDR3 DNA reads TGTGCCAGCAGCCTCGGACTAGCGGGAGAACAGTTCTTC.

In this sample, this clone turned up once. The chain is built from TRBV2 and TRBJ1-2; 7 bases agree with TRBD1. The CDR3 is 15 residues long. J gave up 4 bases and V 6 bases, and 11 bases lay outside the gene matches. Germline V gene lookup returns CDR1 SNHLY and CDR2 FYNNEI. The CDR3 coding sequence is TGTGCCAGCAGCCCATCGGGACAGCCGTCCTATGGCTACACCTTC. Translating it yields CASSPSGQPSYGYTF.

This rearrangement joins TRBV7-6 to TRBJ1-1; tentatively, D is TRBD1 (5 bases). V was cut by 4 bases and J by 0 bases, with 12 bases left in between. Germline-derived CDR1 and CDR2 are SGHVS and FNYEAQ. This CDR3 is built from 15 residues. CDR3 loop: CASSSLQTVNTEAFF. Here the CDR3 DNA reads TGTGCCAGCAGCTCACTTCAGACAGTGAACACTGAAGCTTTCTTT.

The genes are TRBV4-3 and TRBJ2-2; possibly TRBD2 for D (6 bases). CDR3 length: 16 residues. Germline-derived CDR1 and CDR2 are LGHNA and YSLEER. V lost 1 base and J 0 bases, leaving 9 bases between the germline ends. CDR3 coding DNA: TGCGCCAGCAGCCAAGCGGGACTCACGAACACCGGGGAGCTGTTTTTT. This translates into CASSQAGLTNTGELFF.